Listed here are 13 T cell receptor beta chains from one sample, sequenced in a study of T-cell memory formation after mild COVID-19. MiXCR, run by TCRdb on the 5' RACE reads, gives a single entry per CDR3 protein. Here the sample spans approximately 150,000 distinct CDR3 sequences, about 14% being singletons. Sequenced sample: PBMCs or a T cell subset sorted from them (not recorded which). These receptor sequences come from an adult woman who had mild COVID-19 (a few samples of this study predate the infection). Cell type and time point are not known.

V and J are TRBV7-6 and TRBJ2-2; D uncertain. This CDR3 is built from 18 residues. The V gene's germline CDR1 is SGHVS and CDR2 FNYEAQ. The V and J ends lost 3 bases and 0 bases respectively, with 17 bases between them. The CDR3 loop is CASSFTAPKFANTGELFF. CDR3 in DNA: TGTGCCAGCAGCTTCACCGCCCCCAAGTTCGCGAACACCGGGGAGCTGTTTTTT.

The sample holds a few counts of this clonotype. V usage is TRBV30 and J usage is TRBJ2-7; D uncertain. There are 12 residues in the CDR3. CDR1 is GTSNPN and CDR2 is SVGIG in the germline V gene (reference sequence). Trimming left V 0 bases short and J 4 bases short, with 7 bases between. The CDR3, as DNA: TGTGCCTGGAGTGTCCCCCCTTACGAGCAGTACTTC. Translated, it gives CAWSVPPYEQYF.

The chain recombines TRBV5-1 with TRBJ2-3; maybe TRBD2 (6 bases). CDR1 is SGHRS, CDR2 YFSETQ, per germline. V was clipped by 2 bases and J by 0 bases, with 16 bases between them. The CDR3 is 17 residues long. The CDR3 loop is CASSFHGTGSSTDTQYF. The CDR3 DNA reads as TGCGCCAGCAGCTTCCACGGGACTGGGTCTAGCACAGATACGCAGTATTTT.

V usage is TRBV6-2 or TRBV6-3 and J usage is TRBJ2-3; 9 nucleotides agree with TRBD2. The CDR3 contains 15 residues. Germline-derived CDR1 and CDR2 are MNHEY and SVGEGT. V dropped 2 bases and J dropped 8; count of bases not matched to a gene: 8. Written as DNA, the CDR3 is TGTGCCAGCAGTTACGAGGAGGCTAGCGGGGCTACGCAGTATTTT. Its protein product is CASSYEEASGATQYF.

The chain couples TRBV7-2 to TRBJ1-1; TRBD1 might be the D (6 bases). Trimming stripped 1 base from V and 1 base from J, with 10 bases between. The CDR3 sequence is 15 residues long. Germline CDR1 is SGHTA and CDR2 is FQGNSA. CDR3 coding DNA: TGTGCCAGCAGCTTAGTCAGGGGTCAGAACACTGAAGCTTTCTTT. Its translation: CASSLVRGQNTEAFF. Based on the CDR3 plus reference TRBV7-2 and TRBJ1-1, the full variable domain is GAGVSQSPSNKVTEKGKDVELRCDPISGHTALYWYRQSLGQGLEFLIYFQGNSAPDKSGLPSDRFSAERTGGSVSTLTIQRTQQEDSAVYLCASSLVRGQNTEAFFGQGTRLTVV.

This clonotype was seen a few times. The chain couples TRBV9 to TRBJ2-7, with D perhaps TRBD1 or TRBD2 (5 bases each). Trimming shortened V by 0 bases and J by 6 bases, and 13 bases separated the two germline ends. CDR1 is SGDLS and CDR2 is YYNGEE in the germline V gene. The CDR3 has 14 residues. The CDR3 sequence: CASSVGDGLGEQYF. DNA of the CDR3: TGTGCCAGCAGCGTAGGGGACGGTCTCGGCGAGCAGTACTTC.

V is TRBV6-6 and J is TRBJ1-2, with D possibly being TRBD1 (5 bases). The length of the CDR3 is 14 residues. CDR1 and CDR2 (germline): MNHNY, SVGAGI (reference sequence). Trimming pared 8 bases from V and 4 bases from J, leaving 17 bases between. CDR3 nucleotide sequence: TGTGCCAGCGGCCAAGGGGAGGCCCTCTATGGCTACACCTTC. It is translated as CASGQGEALYGYTF.

This clonotype was found a few times. This chain links TRBV6-5 with TRBJ1-5; maybe TRBD1 (6 bases). The CDR3 contains 16 residues. Germline loops: CDR1 MNHEY, CDR2 SVGAGI. V lost 6 bases, J lost 2 bases, and 17 bases lay in between. This chain's CDR3 is CASRPTGSRGNQPQHF. In nucleotides, the CDR3 is TGTGCCAGCAGACCTACAGGGAGTAGAGGCAATCAGCCCCAGCATTTT.

The CDR3 loop is CASSFDMGTEAFF. The CDR3, as DNA: TGTGCCAGCAGCTTTGACATGGGCACTGAAGCTTTCTTT. The V gene is TRBV7-9, the J gene TRBJ1-1, with no clear D. Trimming stripped 3 bases from V and 4 bases from J, with 9 bases between. The CDR3 has 13 residues. The V gene's germline CDR1 is SEHNR and CDR2 FQNEAQ (reference sequence).

The chain links TRBV20-1 to TRBJ2-4; 7 nucleotides align to TRBD1. The V and J ends lost 3 bases and 7 bases, in that order; junction bases with no gene match: 6. The CDR3 runs to 13 residues. Germline lookup yields CDR1 DFQATT and CDR2 SNEGSKA (reference sequence). CDR3 sequence: CSASWQGVNIQYF. The CDR3 nucleotides read TGCAGTGCTAGTTGGCAGGGGGTGAACATTCAGTACTTC.

This clonotype showed up just a few times. This rearrangement joins TRBV6-5 to TRBJ1-1; 7 nucleotides line up with TRBD1. Germline V gives CDR1 MNHEY, CDR2 SVGAGI. This CDR3 comprises 15 residues. V lost 7 bases to trimming and J lost 0 bases; unmatched junction nucleotides: 8. CDR3 region: CASTSDRRMNTEAFF. CDR3 nucleotide sequence: TGTGCCAGCACCTCGGACAGGCGAATGAACACTGAAGCTTTCTTT.

The rearrangement links TRBV20-1 to TRBJ1-2, with unresolved D. This CDR3 contains 17 residues. V gave up 6 bases and J gave up 1 base, with 24 bases separating them. From germline, CDR1 is DFQATT and CDR2 SNEGSKA (reference sequence). The CDR3 region is CSAAGPPLLSSNYGYTF. The DNA of the CDR3 is TGCAGTGCGGCGGGCCCGCCTCTCCTCAGCAGTAACTATGGCTACACCTTC.

The V call is TRBV3-1, the J call TRBJ2-2; maybe TRBD2 (5 bases). Germline loops: CDR1 LGHDT, CDR2 YNNKEL (reference sequence). Trimming shortened V by 4 bases and J by 6 bases, and 15 bases separated the two germline ends. This CDR3 comprises 15 residues. CDR3 loop: CASSPTGIEAGELFF. DNA of the CDR3: TGTGCCAGCAGCCCTACGGGGATTGAGGCCGGGGAGCTGTTTTTT. The full variable domain, its missing parts supplied by reference TRBV3-1 and TRBJ2-2, is DTAVSQTPKYLVTQMGNDKSIKCEQNLGHDTMYWYKQDSKKFLKIMFSYNNKELIINETVPNRFSPKSPDKAHLNLHINSLELGDSAVYFCASSPTGIEAGELFFGEGSRLTVL.